The present TCR beta chain was sequenced within a study of beta chain features in type 1 diabetes. Findings of the study overall: Significant though moderate, a shortening of TCRB CDR3s appeared in all four CD4+ subsets of Type 1 diabetes patients. More deletions and fewer insertions at VDJ junctions were found in patients with type 1 diabetes. The study notes PCR might favor shorter templates equally in patients and controls. The cDNA sequencing approach could over-represent high-TCR-expressing cells.

Concerning this clone itself: What it binds is unknown.

Reverse transcription of all isolated RNA meant that expressed TCRB transcripts were sequenced. Only in-frame clones appear in the TCRdb table, and some are missing; sequencing was by immunoSEQ multiplex PCR. The repertoire holds about 660,000 clones, with over 13% as singletons. The source is a man between 18 and 35 years old with type 1 diabetes. The sample comprised naive CD4+ T cells from blood.

The CDR3 DNA sequence: TGCAGCGTCTCCGGGCCTTACAATGAGCAGTTCTTC. Its protein is CSVSGPYNEQFF. The chain has TRBV29-1 and TRBJ2-1; no definite D call. Germline V lookup: CDR1 SQVTM, CDR2 ANQGSEA. The CDR3 sequence is 12 residues long. Trimming took off 6 bases at V and 4 bases at J, with 10 bases between the two ends.